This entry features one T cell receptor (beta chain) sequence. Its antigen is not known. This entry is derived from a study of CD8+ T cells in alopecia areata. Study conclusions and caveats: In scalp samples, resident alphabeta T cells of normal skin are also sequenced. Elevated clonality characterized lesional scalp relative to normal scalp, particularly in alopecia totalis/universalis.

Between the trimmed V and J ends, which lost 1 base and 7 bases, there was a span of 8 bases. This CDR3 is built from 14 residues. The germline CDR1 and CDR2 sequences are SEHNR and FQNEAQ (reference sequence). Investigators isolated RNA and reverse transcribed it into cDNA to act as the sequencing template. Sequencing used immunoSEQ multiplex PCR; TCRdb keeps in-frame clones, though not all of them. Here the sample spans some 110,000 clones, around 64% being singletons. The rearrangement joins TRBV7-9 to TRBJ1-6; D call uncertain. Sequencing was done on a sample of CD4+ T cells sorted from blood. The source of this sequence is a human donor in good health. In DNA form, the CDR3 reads TGTGCCAGCAGCTTAGATCCAGCGAATTCACCCCTCCACTTT. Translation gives CASSLDPANSPLHF.